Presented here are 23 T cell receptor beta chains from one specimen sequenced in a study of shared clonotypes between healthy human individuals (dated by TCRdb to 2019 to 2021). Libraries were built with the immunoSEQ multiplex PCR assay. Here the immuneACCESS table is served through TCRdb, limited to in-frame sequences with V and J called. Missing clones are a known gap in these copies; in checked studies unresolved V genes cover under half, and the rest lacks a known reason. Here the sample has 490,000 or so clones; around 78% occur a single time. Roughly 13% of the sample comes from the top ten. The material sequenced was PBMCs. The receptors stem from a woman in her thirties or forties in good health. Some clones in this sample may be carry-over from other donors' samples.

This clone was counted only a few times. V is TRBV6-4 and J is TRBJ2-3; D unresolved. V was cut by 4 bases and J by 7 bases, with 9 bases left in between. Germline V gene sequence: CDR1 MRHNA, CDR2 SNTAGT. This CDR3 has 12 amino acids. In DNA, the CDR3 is TGTGCCAGCAGTGCAGACTTCTATACGCAGTATTTT. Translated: CASSADFYTQYF.

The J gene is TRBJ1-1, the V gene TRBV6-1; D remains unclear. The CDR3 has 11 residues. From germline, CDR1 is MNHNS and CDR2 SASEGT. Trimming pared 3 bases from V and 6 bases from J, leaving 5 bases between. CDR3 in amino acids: CASSDWAEAFF. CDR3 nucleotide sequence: TGTGCCAGCAGTGACTGGGCTGAAGCTTTCTTT.

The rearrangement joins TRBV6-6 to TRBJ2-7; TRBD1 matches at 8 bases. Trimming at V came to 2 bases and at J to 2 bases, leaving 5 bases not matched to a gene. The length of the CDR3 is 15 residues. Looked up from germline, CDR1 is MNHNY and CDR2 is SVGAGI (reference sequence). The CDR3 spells CASSYAVQGAYEQYF. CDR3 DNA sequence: TGTGCCAGCAGTTACGCAGTACAGGGGGCCTACGAGCAGTACTTC.

CDR3 protein: CASSSSDGHTQYF. The CDR3 DNA reads TGTGCCAGCAGCTCCTCAGACGGGCATACGCAGTATTTT. This chain joins TRBV5-6 and TRBJ2-3; D is undetermined. V lost 3 bases, J lost 7 bases, and 12 bases lay in between. Germline V gives CDR1 SGHDT, CDR2 YYEEEE. The CDR3 has 13 residues.

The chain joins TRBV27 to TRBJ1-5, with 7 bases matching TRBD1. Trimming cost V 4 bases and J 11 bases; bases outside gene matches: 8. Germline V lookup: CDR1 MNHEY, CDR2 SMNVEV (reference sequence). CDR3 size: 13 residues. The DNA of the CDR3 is TGTGCCAGCAGTTCCGACAGGGTAATGGCCCAGCATTTT. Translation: CASSSDRVMAQHF.

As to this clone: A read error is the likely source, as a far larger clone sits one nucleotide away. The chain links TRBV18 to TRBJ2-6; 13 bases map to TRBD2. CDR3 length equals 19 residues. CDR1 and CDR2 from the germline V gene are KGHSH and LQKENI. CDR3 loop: CASSPLALAGGSGANVLAF. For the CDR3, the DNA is TGTGCCAGCTCACCACTCGCACTAGCGGGAGGGTCTGGGGCCAACGTCCTGGCTTTC.

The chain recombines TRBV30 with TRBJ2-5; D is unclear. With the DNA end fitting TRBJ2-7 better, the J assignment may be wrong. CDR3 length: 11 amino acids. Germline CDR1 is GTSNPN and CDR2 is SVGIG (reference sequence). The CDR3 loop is CAWSTYDEQYF. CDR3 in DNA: TGTGCCTGGAGTACCTACGACGAGCAGTACTTC.

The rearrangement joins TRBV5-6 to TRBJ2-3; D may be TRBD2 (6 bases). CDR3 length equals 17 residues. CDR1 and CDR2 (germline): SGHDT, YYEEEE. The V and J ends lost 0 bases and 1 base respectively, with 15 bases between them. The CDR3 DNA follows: TGTGCCAGCAGCTTGGTCTCGTCGGGAGCGGGCACAGATACGCAGTATTTT. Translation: CASSLVSSGAGTDTQYF.

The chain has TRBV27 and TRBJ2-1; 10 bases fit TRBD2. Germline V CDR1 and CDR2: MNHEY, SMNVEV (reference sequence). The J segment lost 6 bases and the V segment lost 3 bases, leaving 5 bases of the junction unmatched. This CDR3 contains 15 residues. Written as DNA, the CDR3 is TGTGCCAGCAGTTTGTCAGCGGGAGGGCCCAATGAGCAGTTCTTC. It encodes CASSLSAGGPNEQFF.

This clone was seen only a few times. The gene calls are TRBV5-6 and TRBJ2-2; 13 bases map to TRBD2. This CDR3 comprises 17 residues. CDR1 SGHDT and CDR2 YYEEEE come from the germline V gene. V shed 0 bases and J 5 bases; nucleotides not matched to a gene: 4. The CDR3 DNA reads TGTGCCAGCAGCTTGGGGGGACTAGCGGGATGGACCGGGGAGCTGTTTTTT. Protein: CASSLGGLAGWTGELFF.

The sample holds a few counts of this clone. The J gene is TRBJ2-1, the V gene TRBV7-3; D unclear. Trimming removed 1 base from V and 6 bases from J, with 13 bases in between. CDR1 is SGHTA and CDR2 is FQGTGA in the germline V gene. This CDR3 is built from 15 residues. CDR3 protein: CASSLSNPGPNEQFF. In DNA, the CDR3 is TGTGCCAGCAGCTTAAGTAACCCGGGTCCCAATGAGCAGTTCTTC.

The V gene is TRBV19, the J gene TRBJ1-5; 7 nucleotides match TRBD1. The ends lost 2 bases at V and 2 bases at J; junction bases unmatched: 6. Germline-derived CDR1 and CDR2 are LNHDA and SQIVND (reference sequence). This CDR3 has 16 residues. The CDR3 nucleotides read TGTGCCAGTAGTATACACCCAGGGGGTGGCAATCAGCCCCAGCATTTT. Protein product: CASSIHPGGGNQPQHF. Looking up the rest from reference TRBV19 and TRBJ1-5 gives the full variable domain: DGGITQSPKYLFRKEGQNVTLSCEQNLNHDAMYWYRQDPGQGLRLIYYSQIVNDFQKGDIAEGYSVSREKKESFPLTVTSAQKNPTAFYLCASSIHPGGGNQPQHFGDGTRLSIL.

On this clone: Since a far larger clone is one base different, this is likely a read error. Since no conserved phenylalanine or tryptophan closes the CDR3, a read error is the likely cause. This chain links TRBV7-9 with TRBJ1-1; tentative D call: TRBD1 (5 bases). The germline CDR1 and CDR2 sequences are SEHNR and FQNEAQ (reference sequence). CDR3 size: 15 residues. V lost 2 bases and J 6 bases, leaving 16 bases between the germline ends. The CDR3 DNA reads TGTGCCAGCAGCTTACGGAGGGCCCTGGGGGCTGAAGCTTTCCTT. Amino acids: CASSLRRALGAEAFL.

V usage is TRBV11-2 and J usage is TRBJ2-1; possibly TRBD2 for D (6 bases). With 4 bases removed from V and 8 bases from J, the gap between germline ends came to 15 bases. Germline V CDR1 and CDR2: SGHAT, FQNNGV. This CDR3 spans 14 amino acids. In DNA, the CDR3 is TGTGCCAGCAGCTGGGTTTCGGGGGACCATGAGCAGTTCTTC. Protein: CASSWVSGDHEQFF.

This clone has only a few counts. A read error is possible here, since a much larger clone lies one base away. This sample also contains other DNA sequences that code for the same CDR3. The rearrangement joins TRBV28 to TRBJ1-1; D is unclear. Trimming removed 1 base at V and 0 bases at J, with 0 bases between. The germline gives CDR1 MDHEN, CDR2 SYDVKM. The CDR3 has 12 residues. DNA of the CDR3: TGTGCCAGCAGTTTATTGAACACTGAAGCTTTCTTT. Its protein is CASSLLNTEAFF.

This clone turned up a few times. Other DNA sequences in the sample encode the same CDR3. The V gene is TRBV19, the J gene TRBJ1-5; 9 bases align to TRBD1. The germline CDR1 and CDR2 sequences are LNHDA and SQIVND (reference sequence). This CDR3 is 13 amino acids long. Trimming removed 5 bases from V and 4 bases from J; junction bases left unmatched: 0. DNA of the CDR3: TGTGCCAGTAGTGGGACAGGGAATCAGCCCCAGCATTTT. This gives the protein CASSGTGNQPQHF. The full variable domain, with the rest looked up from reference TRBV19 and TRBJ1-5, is DGGITQSPKYLFRKEGQNVTLSCEQNLNHDAMYWYRQDPGQGLRLIYYSQIVNDFQKGDIAEGYSVSREKKESFPLTVTSAQKNPTAFYLCASSGTGNQPQHFGDGTRLSIL.

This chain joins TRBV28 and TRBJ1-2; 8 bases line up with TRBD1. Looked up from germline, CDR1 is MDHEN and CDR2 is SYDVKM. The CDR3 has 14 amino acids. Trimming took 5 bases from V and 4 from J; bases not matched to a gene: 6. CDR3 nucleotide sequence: TGTGCCAGCAGTCGCAGGGGGCTTACCTATGGCTACACCTTC. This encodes CASSRRGLTYGYTF.

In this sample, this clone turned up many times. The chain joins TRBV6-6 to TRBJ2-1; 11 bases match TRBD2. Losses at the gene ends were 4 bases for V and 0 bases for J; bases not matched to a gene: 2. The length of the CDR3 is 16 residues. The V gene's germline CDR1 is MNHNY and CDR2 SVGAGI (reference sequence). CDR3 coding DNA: TGTGCCAGCAGTTTAACTAGCGGGAGCTCCTACAATGAGCAGTTCTTC. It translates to CASSLTSGSSYNEQFF.

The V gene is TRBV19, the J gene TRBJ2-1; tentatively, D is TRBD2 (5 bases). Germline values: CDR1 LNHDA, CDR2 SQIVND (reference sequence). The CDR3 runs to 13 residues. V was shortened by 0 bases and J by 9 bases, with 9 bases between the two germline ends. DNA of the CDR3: TGTGCCAGTAGTATAGAGAGGCTAGCTGAGCAGTTCTTC. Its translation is CASSIERLAEQFF.

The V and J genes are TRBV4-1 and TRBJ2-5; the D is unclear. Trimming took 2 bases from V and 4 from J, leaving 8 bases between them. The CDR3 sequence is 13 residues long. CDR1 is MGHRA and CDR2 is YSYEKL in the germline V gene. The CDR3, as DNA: TGCGCCAGCAGCCAATGGCTCGGAGAGACCCAGTACTTC. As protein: CASSQWLGETQYF.

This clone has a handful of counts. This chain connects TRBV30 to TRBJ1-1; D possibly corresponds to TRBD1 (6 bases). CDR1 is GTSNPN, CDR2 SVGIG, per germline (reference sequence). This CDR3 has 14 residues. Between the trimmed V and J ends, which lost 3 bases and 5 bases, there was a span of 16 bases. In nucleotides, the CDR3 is TGTGCCTGGAGCCTCAGGGCAGGGGAAACTGAAGCTTTCTTT. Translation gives CAWSLRAGETEAFF.

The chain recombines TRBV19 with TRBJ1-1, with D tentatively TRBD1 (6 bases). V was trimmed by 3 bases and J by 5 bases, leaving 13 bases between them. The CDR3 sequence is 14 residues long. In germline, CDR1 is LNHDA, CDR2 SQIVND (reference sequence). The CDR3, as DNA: TGTGCCAGTAGTATGGACAGCCTGGGTACTGAAGCTTTCTTT. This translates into CASSMDSLGTEAFF. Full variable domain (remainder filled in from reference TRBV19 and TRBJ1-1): DGGITQSPKYLFRKEGQNVTLSCEQNLNHDAMYWYRQDPGQGLRLIYYSQIVNDFQKGDIAEGYSVSREKKESFPLTVTSAQKNPTAFYLCASSMDSLGTEAFFGQGTRLTVV.

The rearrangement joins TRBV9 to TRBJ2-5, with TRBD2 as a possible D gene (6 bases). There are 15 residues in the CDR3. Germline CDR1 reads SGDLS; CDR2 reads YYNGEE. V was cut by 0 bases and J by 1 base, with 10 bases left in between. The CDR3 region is CASSVAGAVQETQYF. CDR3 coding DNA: TGTGCCAGCAGCGTAGCGGGAGCGGTCCAAGAGACCCAGTACTTC.